What follows describes a single T cell receptor (beta chain). Which antigen it targets is not known. Within one base of it there is no much larger clone, and no base qualities were kept. Using the deep immunoSEQ assay, TCR CDR3 regions were amplified from genomic DNA by multiplex PCR. Extracted genomic DNA from each cell subset was spread evenly across all wells of several immunoSEQ 96-well plates, with each plate serving as a replicate. For sorted subsets, each replicate PCR was loaded with 200 ng genomic DNA, equivalent to approximately 27,000 T cell genomes. Purified libraries were quantified with a Qubit 3.0 fluorometer, sized on a Bioanalyzer 2100, and re-quantified with the KAPA Library Quantification kit. Every immunoSEQ 96-well plate was sequenced on a separate single-read 150-cycle Illumina NextSeq 550 flow cell. The study's processing was this. Because the immunoSEQ output included only junctional sequences and no quality scores, the filtering could not be the same as the filtering used for full-length reads. To assign V/J genes and CDR3, sequences were annotated using PyIR, a Python wrapper for IgBLAST v1.9, with IMGT germline references. Any read was removed if the V/J assignment was weak (E-value above 1e-6), the CDR3 was missing, or the read contained stop codons, out-of-frame junctions, or ambiguous translated residues. V3J clonotypes were defined as sequences sharing an identical inferred V gene, J gene, and CDR3 amino acid sequence. Percentage overlap between repertoires was computed as shared unique clonotypes divided by the size of the smaller repertoire. Repertoire richness was assessed with RTK rarefaction, the Chao1 estimator, and Recon v2.1 estimates of unobserved clonotypes. Generation probabilities were computed with OLGA for all TCRbeta clonotypes obtained by the gDNA method from a few donors. Imported from immuneACCESS, the table was reduced by TCRdb to in-frame sequences with V and J called. These copies leave out some clones; in studies compared against another copy, an unresolved V gene accounts for under half, and the cause of the remainder is not known. D and trimming were read from the DNA, whereas the V and J calls and clone size are those reported in that table. In this sample the table shows more than 2,000,000 clones, just over 90% of which occur a single time. The top ten hold around 0.14% of the sample.

From the germline V gene, CDR1 is SGHDT and CDR2 is YYEEEE. The CDR3 numbers 14 residues from cysteine through phenylalanine. Only the CDR3 part of the read is kept: 42 bases, read in frame from the first base. V is clipped by 3 bases and J by 8 bases, and the sequence between their germline boundaries is 17 bases long. The data belong to a study of shared clonotypes between healthy human individuals (dated by TCRdb to 2020 to 2021). For context, the study as a whole: The cohort comprised a couple of women and a few men aged 18 to 49 years. To increase sequencing depth and limit assay-specific biases, different laboratories used diverse techniques to prepare libraries and sequence TCR repertoires. Per donor, leukapheresis produced somewhere between about 0.9 and 9 billion PBMCs. For each donor, CD4 naive and CD4 memory were each given three plates, CD8 naive was given two plates, and CD8 memory was given one plate. To estimate repertoire size and how much clonotype sharing occurs between individuals, the study deeply sequenced the blood TCR repertoires of five healthy adults.

The donors were healthy, HIV-negative adults who had no recently reported acute infections or vaccinations. Only Caucasian adults living in Nashville, Tennessee, USA were represented among the donors. CD4+ T cells were enriched through magnetic negative selection, after which naive cells were positively selected on CD45RA and the remaining negative fraction served as the memory subset. Blood was obtained by leukapheresis, after which PBMCs were separated by Ficoll-Histopaque density gradient centrifugation and cryopreserved in liquid nitrogen vapor phase. Analytical flow cytometry was used to check the purity and quantity of each magnetically sorted T cell population. Genomic DNA was isolated from each sorted fraction and quantified by UV absorbance on a Nanodrop 2000c. Study-level results and caveats: Based on pairwise subsampling, the degree of clonotype sharing among donors was expected to be affected by sequencing depth. Compared with non-shared clonotypes, clonotypes shared by all four sorted-subset donors had higher generation probabilities. Because the study included a small number of donors, the genetic and exposure-history diversity represented was limited. Naive subsets generally had larger estimated clonotype richness than memory subsets did. About 5% of naive CD4, roughly 3.6% of naive CD8, 2.3% of memory CD4, and approximately 0.4% of memory CD8 clonotypes were shared across a few donors. Sampling was limited to blood, and TCR repertoires in tissue likely differ from TCR repertoires in blood. Incomplete sequencing was indicated by rarefaction of sorted-subset datasets, despite the large sequencing depth.

The sample taken for sequencing was naive CD4+ T cells sorted from blood. Taken with the paper, the label for cell subset or site translates to: CD45RA+ positively selected. The TCR sequence derives from a man aged 18 to 30 in good health. This chain is built from TRBV5-6 and TRBJ1-2; there is no confident call for the D gene. The CDR3 protein is CASSSPGGGSGYTF. The DNA sequence is given as TGTGCCAGCAGCTCGCCCGGAGGAGGGTCCGGCTACACCTTC.